This TCR beta chain comes out of a study of T-cell memory formation after mild COVID-19. Constant-segment primers served in 5'RACE that generated TCR alpha and TCR beta cDNA libraries bearing sample barcodes and UMIs. TCRdb reprocessed the 5' RACE reads via MiXCR and lists one record per CDR3 protein. This table holds about half a million distinct CDR3 sequences, about 18% found once. Deletions cut 1 base from V and 0 bases from J, with 7 bases between. The CDR3 runs 14 residues. Per the germline V gene, CDR1 is SGHVS and CDR2 is FNYEAQ. General study points: Clones that contracted clustered mainly in CM and EM if CD4+ and in EMRA if CD8+. Some clones that responded turned up in pre-infection memory, which suggests that cross-reactive memory joined in.

Only a few counts were recorded for this clonotype. Antigen: not known. This chain uses TRBV7-6 with TRBJ2-7, with D possibly matching TRBD2 (5 bases). The source of this sequence is an adult woman who had mild COVID-19 (a few samples of this study predate the infection). Cell type and time point are not known. Source material: PBMCs or a T cell subset sorted from them (not recorded which). The CDR3 nucleotides read TGTGCCAGCAGCTTAGAGCGGAGCTCCTACGAGCAGTACTTC. Translated, it gives CASSLERSSYEQYF.